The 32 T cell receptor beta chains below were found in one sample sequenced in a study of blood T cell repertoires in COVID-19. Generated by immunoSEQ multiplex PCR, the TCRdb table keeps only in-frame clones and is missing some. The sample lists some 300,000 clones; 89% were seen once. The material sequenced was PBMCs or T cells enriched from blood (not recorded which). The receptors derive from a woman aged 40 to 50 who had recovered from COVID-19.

The CDR3 coding sequence is TGCGCCAGCAGCCCGGGACAGCTCCAAGAGACCCAGTACTTC. It is translated as CASSPGQLQETQYF. This sequence joins TRBV5-1 and TRBJ2-5; TRBD1 matches at 7 bases. The CDR3 sequence is 14 residues long. Per germline, CDR1 SGHRS and CDR2 YFSETQ. V was pared by 4 bases and J by 1 base, with 4 bases of the junction left unmatched. Supplemented by reference TRBV5-1 and TRBJ2-5, the full variable domain reads KAGVTQTPRYLIKTRGQQVTLSCSPISGHRSVSWYQQTPGQGLQFLFEYFSETQRNKGNFPGRFSGRQFSNSRSEMNVSTLELGDSALYLCASSPGQLQETQYFGPGTRLLVL.

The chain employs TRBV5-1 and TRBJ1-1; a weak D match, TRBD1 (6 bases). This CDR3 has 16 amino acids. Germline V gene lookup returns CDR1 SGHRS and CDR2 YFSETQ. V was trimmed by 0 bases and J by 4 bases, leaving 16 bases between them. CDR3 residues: CASSLAPGQRGTEAFF. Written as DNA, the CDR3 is TGCGCCAGCAGCTTGGCCCCCGGACAGCGAGGCACTGAAGCTTTCTTT.

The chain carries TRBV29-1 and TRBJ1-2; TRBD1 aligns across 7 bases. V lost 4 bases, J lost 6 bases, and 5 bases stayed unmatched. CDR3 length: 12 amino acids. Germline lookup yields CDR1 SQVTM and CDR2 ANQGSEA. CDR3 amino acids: CSVGAGGHGYTF. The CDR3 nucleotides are TGCAGCGTTGGGGCAGGGGGTCATGGCTACACCTTC.

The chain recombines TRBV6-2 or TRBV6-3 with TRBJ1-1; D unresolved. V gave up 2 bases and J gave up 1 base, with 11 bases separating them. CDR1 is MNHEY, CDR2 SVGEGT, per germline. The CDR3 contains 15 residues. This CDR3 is CASSYGPGPNTEAFF. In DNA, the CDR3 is TGTGCCAGCAGTTACGGTCCGGGTCCGAACACTGAAGCTTTCTTT.

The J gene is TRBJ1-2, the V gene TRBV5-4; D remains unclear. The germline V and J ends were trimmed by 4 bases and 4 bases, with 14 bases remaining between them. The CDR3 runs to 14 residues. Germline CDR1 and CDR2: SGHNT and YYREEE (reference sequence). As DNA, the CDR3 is TGTGCCAGCAGCCAACACACGGAGGTCTATGGCTACACCTTC. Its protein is CASSQHTEVYGYTF.

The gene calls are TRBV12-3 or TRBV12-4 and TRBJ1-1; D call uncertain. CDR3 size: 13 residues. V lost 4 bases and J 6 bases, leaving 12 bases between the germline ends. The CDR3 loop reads CASSSSRGAEAFF. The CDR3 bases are TGTGCCAGCAGTTCCTCGCGCGGCGCTGAAGCTTTCTTT.

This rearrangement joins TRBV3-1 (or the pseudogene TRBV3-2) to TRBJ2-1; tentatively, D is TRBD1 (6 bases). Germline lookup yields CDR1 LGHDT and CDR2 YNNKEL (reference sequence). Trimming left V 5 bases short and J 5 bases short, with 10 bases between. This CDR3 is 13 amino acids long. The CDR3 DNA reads TGTGCCAGCAGCTGGGACAAAAACAATGAGCAGTTCTTC. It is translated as CASSWDKNNEQFF.

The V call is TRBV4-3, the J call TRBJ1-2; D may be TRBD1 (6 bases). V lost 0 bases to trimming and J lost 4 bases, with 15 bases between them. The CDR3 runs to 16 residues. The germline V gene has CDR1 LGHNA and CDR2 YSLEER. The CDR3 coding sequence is TGCGCCAGCAGCCAAGATTACAGGGAAATAATCTATGGCTACACCTTC. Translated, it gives CASSQDYREIIYGYTF.

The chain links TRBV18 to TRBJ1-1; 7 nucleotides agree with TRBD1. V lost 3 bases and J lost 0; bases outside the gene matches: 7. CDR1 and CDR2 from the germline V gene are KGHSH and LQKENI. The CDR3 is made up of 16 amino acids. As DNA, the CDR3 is TGTGCCAGCTCACCTCGTAACAGGGGTCTGAACACTGAAGCTTTCTTT. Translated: CASSPRNRGLNTEAFF.

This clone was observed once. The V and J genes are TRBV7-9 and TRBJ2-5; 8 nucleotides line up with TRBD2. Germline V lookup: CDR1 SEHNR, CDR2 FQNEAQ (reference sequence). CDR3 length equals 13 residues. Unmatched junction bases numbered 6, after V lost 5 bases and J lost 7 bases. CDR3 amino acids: CASSLAGGSTQYF. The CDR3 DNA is TGTGCCAGCAGCCTTGCGGGGGGCTCGACCCAGTACTTC.

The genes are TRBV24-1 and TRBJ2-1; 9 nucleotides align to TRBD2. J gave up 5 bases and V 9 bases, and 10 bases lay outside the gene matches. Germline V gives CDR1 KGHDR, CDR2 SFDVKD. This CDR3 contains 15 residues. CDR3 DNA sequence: TGTGCCACCGGCGGGGGGGACGGGAACCACAATGAGCAGTTCTTC. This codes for CATGGGDGNHNEQFF.

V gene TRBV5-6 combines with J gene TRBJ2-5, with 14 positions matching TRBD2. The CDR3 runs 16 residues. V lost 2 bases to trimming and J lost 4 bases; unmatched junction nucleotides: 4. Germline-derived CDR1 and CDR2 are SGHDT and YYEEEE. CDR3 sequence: CASSLRLAGGPETQYF. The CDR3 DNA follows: TGTGCCAGCAGCTTAAGACTAGCGGGGGGGCCAGAGACCCAGTACTTC.

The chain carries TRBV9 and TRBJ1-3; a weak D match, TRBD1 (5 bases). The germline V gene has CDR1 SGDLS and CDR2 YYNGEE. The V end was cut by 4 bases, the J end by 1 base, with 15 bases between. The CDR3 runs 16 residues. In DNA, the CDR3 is TGTGCCAGCAGCCCCCGCCGGGGGGGTTCTGGAAACACCATATATTTT. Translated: CASSPRRGGSGNTIYF.

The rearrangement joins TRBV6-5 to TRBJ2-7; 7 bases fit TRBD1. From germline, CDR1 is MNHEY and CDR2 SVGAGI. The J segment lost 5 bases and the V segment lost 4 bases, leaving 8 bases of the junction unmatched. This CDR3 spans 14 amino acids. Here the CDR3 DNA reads TGTGCCAGCAGTTCCCAGGGGGTACGGGACGAGCAGTACTTC. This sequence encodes CASSSQGVRDEQYF.

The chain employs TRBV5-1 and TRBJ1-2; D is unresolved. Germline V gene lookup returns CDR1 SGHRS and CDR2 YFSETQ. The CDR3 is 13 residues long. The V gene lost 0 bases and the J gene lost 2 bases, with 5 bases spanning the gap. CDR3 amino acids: CASSLGENYGYTF. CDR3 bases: TGCGCCAGCAGCTTGGGGGAGAACTATGGCTACACCTTC.

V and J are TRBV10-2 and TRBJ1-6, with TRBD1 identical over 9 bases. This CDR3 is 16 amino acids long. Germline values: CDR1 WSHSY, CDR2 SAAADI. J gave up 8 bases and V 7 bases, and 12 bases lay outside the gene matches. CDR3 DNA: TGCGCCAGCACCCAATCCGACAGGGGGGAAGATTCACCCCTCCACTTT. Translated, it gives CASTQSDRGEDSPLHF.

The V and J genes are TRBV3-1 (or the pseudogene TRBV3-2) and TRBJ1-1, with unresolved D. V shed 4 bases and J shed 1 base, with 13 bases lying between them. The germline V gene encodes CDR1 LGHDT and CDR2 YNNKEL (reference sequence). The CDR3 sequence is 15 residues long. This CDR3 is CASSPPGSQNTEAFF. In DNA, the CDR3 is TGTGCCAGCAGCCCCCCAGGAAGCCAGAACACTGAAGCTTTCTTT.

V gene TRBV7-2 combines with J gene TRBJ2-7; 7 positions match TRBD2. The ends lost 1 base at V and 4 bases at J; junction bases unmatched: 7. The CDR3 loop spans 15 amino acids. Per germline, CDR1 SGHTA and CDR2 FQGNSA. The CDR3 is CASSLGAGRSYEQYF. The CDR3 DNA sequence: TGTGCCAGCAGCTTAGGAGCGGGGAGAAGTTACGAGCAGTACTTC.

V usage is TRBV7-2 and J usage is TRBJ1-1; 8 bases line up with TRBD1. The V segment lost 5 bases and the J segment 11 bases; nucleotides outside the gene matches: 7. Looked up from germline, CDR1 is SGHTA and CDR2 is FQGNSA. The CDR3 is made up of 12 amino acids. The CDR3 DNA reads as TGTGCCAGCAGCCCGCGGACAGGGAGCGCTTTCTTT. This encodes CASSPRTGSAFF.

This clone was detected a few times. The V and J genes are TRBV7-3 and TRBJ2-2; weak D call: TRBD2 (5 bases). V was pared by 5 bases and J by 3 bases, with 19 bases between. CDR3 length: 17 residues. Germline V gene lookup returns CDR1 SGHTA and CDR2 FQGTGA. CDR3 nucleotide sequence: TGTGCCAGCAGCCCGAACTCCGGGGTGGCGTACACCGGGGAGCTGTTTTTT. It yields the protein CASSPNSGVAYTGELFF.

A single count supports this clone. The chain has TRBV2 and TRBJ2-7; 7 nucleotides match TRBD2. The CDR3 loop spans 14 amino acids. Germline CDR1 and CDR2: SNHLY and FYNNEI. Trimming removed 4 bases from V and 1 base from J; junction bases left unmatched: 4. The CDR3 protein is CASSVQGGSYEQYF. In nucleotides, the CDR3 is TGTGCCAGCAGTGTCCAGGGAGGGTCCTACGAGCAGTACTTC.

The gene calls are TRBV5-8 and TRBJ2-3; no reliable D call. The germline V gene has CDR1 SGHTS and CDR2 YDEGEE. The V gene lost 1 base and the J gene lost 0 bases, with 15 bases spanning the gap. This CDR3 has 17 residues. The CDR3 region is CASSLFALSTSTDTQYF. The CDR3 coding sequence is TGTGCCAGCAGCTTGTTCGCACTTTCTACTAGCACAGATACGCAGTATTTT. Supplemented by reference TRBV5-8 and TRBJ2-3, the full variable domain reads EAGVTQSPTHLIKTRGQQATLRCSPISGHTSVYWYQQALGLGLQFLLWYDEGEERNRGNFPPRFSGRQFPNYSSELNVNALELEDSALYLCASSLFALSTSTDTQYFGPGTRLTVL.

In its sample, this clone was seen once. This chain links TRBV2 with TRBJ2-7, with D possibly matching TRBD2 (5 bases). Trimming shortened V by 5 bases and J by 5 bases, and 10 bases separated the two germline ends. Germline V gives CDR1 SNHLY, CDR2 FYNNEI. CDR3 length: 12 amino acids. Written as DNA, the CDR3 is TGTGCCAGCAGTTACTCCGGGGACGAGCAGTACTTC. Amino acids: CASSYSGDEQYF.

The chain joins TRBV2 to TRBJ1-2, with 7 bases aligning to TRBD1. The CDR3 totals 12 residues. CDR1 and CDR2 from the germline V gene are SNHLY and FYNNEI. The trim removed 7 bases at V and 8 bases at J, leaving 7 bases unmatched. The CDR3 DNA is TGTGCCAGCAATCTACAGGGGCAGGGCTACACCTTC. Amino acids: CASNLQGQGYTF.

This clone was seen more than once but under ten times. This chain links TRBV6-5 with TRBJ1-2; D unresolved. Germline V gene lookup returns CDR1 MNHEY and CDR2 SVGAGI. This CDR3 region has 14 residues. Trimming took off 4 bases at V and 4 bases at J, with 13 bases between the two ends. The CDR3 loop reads CASSLRSIGYGYTF. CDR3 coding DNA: TGTGCCAGCAGTTTACGGTCGATCGGCTATGGCTACACCTTC.

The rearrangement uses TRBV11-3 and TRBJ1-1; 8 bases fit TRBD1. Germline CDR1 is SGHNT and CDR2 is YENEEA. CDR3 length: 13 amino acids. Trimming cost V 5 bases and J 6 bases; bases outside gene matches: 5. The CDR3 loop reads CASSTTGGSEAFF. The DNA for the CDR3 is TGTGCCAGCAGCACAACAGGGGGGTCTGAAGCTTTCTTT.

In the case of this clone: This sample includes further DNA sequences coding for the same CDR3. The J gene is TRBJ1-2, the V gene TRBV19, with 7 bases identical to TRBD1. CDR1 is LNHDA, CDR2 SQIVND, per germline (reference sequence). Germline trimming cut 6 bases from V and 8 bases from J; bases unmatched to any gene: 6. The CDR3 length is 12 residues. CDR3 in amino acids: CASSTTGDGYTF. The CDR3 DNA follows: TGTGCCAGTAGCACAACAGGGGACGGCTACACCTTC.

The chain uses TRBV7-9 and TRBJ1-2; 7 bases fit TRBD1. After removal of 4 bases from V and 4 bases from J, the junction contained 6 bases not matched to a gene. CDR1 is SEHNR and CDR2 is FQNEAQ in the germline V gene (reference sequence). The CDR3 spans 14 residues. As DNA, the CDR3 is TGTGCCAGCAGCTCCCAGGGGGATGTCTATGGCTACACCTTC. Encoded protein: CASSSQGDVYGYTF.

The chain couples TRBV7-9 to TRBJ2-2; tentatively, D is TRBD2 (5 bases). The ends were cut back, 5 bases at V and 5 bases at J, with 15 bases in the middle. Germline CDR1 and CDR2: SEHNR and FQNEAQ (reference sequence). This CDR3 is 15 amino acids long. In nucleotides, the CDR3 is TGTGCCAGCAGCCGCCTAGCAGCCGCAACCGGGGAGCTGTTTTTT. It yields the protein CASSRLAAATGELFF.

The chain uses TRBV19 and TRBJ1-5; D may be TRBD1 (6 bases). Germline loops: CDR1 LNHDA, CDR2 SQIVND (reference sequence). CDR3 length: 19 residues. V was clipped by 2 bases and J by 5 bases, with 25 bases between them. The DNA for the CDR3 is TGTGCCAGTAGTATATTGGTGAGTTTCGGGGGGCGTGAGGATCAGCCCCAGCATTTT. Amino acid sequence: CASSILVSFGGREDQPQHF.

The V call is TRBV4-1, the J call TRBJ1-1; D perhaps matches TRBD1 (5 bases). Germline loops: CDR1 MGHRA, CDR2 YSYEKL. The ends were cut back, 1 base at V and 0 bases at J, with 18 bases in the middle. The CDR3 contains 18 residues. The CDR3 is CASSQGSWGVRMNTEAFF. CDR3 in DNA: TGCGCCAGCAGCCAAGGATCCTGGGGGGTCCGGATGAACACTGAAGCTTTCTTT.

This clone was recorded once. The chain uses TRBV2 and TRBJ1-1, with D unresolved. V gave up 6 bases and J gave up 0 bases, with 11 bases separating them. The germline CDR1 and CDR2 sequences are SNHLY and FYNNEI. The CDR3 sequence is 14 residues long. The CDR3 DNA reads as TGTGCCAGCAGCCCGGTGAGAATGAACACTGAAGCTTTCTTT. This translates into CASSPVRMNTEAFF.